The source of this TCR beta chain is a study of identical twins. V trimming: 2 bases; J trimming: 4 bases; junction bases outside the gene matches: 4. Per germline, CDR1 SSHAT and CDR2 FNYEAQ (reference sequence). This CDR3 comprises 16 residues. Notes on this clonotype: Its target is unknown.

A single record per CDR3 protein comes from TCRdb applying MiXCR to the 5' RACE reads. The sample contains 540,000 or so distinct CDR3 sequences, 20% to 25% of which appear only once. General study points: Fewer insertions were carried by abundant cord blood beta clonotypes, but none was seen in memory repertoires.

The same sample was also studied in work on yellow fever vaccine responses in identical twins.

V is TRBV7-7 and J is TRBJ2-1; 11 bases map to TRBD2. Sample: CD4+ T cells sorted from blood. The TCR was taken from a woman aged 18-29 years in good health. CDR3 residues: CASSLSIAGGYNEQFF. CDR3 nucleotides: TGTGCCAGCAGCTTATCAATAGCGGGAGGGTACAATGAGCAGTTCTTC.